Listed here is a single T cell receptor beta chain. The entry originates in a study of T cell repertoires in aging, cancer and after chemotherapy. Looking at the study overall: Donors were grouped into six age bands spanning 30 or younger through 70 or older. Glioblastoma patients receiving temozolomide-based therapy gave paired samples before and after chemotherapy.

Amplification of TCR beta used genomic DNA extracted from peripheral blood. V lost 7 bases and J lost 0, with 10 bases in between. The CDR3 contains 15 residues. The V gene's germline CDR1 is LNHDA and CDR2 SQIVND (reference sequence). TRB rearrangements spanning V, D and J were amplified using mixed TRB-A/B primers. Each CDR3 protein gets one entry after TCRdb re-called the multiplex PCR reads with MiXCR. The repertoire holds 2,500 to 3,500 distinct CDR3 sequences, almost 25% seen once, with 5% to 6% in the top ten. This TCR came from a human donor with a solid tumor. The specimen was blood. The chain employs TRBV19 and TRBJ2-6, with D tentatively TRBD1 or TRBD2 (6 bases each). The CDR3 spells CASKGGSSGANVLTF. CDR3 nucleotide sequence: TGTGCCAGTAAAGGGGGGAGCTCTGGGGCCAACGTCCTGACTTTC.